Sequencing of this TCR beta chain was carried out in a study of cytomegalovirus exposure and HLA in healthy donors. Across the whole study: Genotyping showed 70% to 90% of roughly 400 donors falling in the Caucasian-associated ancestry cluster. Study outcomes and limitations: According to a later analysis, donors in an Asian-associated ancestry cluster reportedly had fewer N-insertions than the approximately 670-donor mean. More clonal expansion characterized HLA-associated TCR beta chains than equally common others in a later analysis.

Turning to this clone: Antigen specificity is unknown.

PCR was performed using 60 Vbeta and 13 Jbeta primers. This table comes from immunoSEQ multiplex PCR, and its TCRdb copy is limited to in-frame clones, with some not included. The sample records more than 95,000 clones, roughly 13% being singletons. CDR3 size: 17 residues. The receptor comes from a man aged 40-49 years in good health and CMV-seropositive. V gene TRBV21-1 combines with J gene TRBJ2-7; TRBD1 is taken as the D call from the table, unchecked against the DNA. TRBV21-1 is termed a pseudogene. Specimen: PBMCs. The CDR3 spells CASSKGQLGQMVYEQYF. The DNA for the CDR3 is TGTGCCAGCAGCAAAGGGCAGCTGGGCCAGATGGTCTACGAGCAGTACTTC.